This is a list of T cell receptor beta chains from one sample in a study of identical twins. A single record per CDR3 protein comes from TCRdb applying MiXCR to the 5' RACE reads. The sample holds approximately 230,000 distinct CDR3 sequences, around 15% seen once. Sequenced material: memory (CD45RO+) T cells sorted from blood. All receptors derive from a woman younger than 35 in good health. CDR3s include the opening cysteine and the closing phenylalanine or tryptophan. Each record gives: D gene, V gene, clone size, J gene, CDR3 DNA, CDR3 protein. D genes are given only for firm matches. Clone size is not always given. Where it is, it says once, few, many or a class for expanded clones.

TRBD1	TRBV29-1	few	TRBJ2-7	TGCAGCGTGACCGGGACAGGGAACTACGAGCAGTACTTC	CSVTGTGNYEQYF
.	TRBV20-1	few	TRBJ2-5	TGCAGTGCCAAGCGTAGGGCAGGGTTGTACCAAGAGACCCAGTACTTC	CSAKRRAGLYQETQYF
.	TRBV4-1	.	TRBJ2-5	TGCGCCAGCAGCCCGCAGGGACAAAGAGGGGAGACCCAGTACTTC	CASSPQGQRGETQYF
.	TRBV14	few	TRBJ1-4	TGTGCCAGCAGCCAAGATCGGGGTAGAGAAAAACTGTTTTTT	CASSQDRGREKLFF
.	TRBV14	few	TRBJ1-1	TGTGCCAGCAGCCAAGGGCCCCAGATGAACACTGAAGCTTTCTTT	CASSQGPQMNTEAFF
.	TRBV10-1	.	TRBJ2-2	TGCGCCAGCTACCGGGACACGACCGGGGAGCTGTTTTTT	CASYRDTTGELFF
TRBD2	TRBV20-1	.	TRBJ2-1	TGCAGTGCGACACCCGAGCGGGAGCTGAATGAGCAGTTCTTC	CSATPERELNEQFF
.	TRBV18	.	TRBJ2-5	TGTGCCAGCTCACCGGGGCAGGGGAGTTCGGAGACCCAGTACTTC	CASSPGQGSSETQYF
TRBD2	TRBV9	many	TRBJ2-5	TGTGCCAGCAGCGTCGAGCGGGGGGCCGGGGAGACCCAGTACTTC	CASSVERGAGETQYF
TRBD2	TRBV10-1	.	TRBJ2-3	TGCGCCAGCAGCACCCGAGCGGGGGTTGGCACAGATACGCAGTATTTT	CASSTRAGVGTDTQYF
.	TRBV6-2/TRBV6-3	.	TRBJ2-7	TGTGCCAGCAGTTGGGCCACTTACGAGCAGTACTTC	CASSWATYEQYF
.	TRBV4-2	many	TRBJ2-7	TGTGCCAGCAGCCAAGATTGGCCTAGCGCACCCTACGAGCAGTACTTC	CASSQDWPSAPYEQYF
.	TRBV5-1	many	TRBJ2-5	TGCGCCAGCAGCCCACTGAGGGGTGACCAAGAGACCCAGTACTTC	CASSPLRGDQETQYF
.	TRBV18	many	TRBJ2-7	TGTGCCAGCTCACCAGGGGATAAGACCTCCTACGAGCAGTACTTC	CASSPGDKTSYEQYF
TRBD1	TRBV7-9	few	TRBJ2-7	TGTGCCAGCAGCCGTGTGACAGGGGGCGTGAACGAGCAGTACTTC	CASSRVTGGVNEQYF
.	TRBV7-9	few	TRBJ2-2	TGTGCCAGCAGCTTAGAGCGGCAGGGGCACACCGGGGAGCTGTTTTTT	CASSLERQGHTGELFF
.	TRBV20-1	.	TRBJ1-6	TGCAGTGCTAGGGATATAGGGGAATGGTCCCTCCACTTT	CSARDIGEWSLHF
.	TRBV5-1	.	TRBJ2-2	TGCGCCAGCAGCTTGTATGCGCCAAACACCGGGGAGCTGTTTTTT	CASSLYAPNTGELFF
.	TRBV10-3	few	TRBJ2-2	TGTGCCATCAGGACGAACACCGGGGAGCTGTTTTTT	CAIRTNTGELFF
TRBD1	TRBV20-1	few	TRBJ2-2	TGCAGTGCCTTTAGGACAGGGGTCACCGGGGAGCTGTTTTTT	CSAFRTGVTGELFF